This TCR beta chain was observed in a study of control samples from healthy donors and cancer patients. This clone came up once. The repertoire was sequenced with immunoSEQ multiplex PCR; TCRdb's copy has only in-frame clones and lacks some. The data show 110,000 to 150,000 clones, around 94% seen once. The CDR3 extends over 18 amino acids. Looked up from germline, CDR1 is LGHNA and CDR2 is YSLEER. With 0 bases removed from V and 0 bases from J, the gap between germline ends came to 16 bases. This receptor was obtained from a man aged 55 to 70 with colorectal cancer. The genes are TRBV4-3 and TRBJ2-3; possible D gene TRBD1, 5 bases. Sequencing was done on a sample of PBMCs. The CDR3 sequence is CASSQDPLTVASTDTQYF. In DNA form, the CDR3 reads TGCGCCAGCAGCCAAGATCCCCTGACAGTCGCTAGCACAGATACGCAGTATTTT.